This T cell receptor (beta chain) was sequenced during a study of blood T cell repertoires in COVID-19. Overall study: Material from acute and convalescent COVID-19 was sourced from the United States, Italy and Spain.

The CDR3 contains 13 residues. V lost 5 bases, J lost 1 base, and 8 bases lay in between. In germline, CDR1 is SEHNR, CDR2 FQNEAQ (reference sequence). Clones were sequenced by immunoSEQ multiplex PCR, and TCRdb holds only the in-frame ones, with some missing. The sample has 70,000 or so clones, about 90% seen once. This rearrangement joins TRBV7-9 to TRBJ2-5; possibly TRBD2 for D (6 bases). This clonotype was sampled from a woman of 80 years or more with active COVID-19. The sample comprised peripheral blood. The chain's CDR3 is CASSRRAQETQYF. Written as DNA, the CDR3 is TGTGCCAGCAGCCGGAGGGCCCAAGAGACCCAGTACTTC.